The 9 T cell receptor beta chains listed next were all sequenced from one sample in a study of beta chain features in type 1 diabetes. Sequenced material consisted of expressed TCRB transcripts (all of the isolated RNA was reverse transcribed). Sequencing used immunoSEQ multiplex PCR; TCRdb keeps in-frame clones, though not all of them. There are under 300,000 clones in the sample; 27% occur only once, and roughly 4% lies in the top ten. The sample was central memory CD4+ T cells from blood. The receptors here all came from a man aged 30 to 45 in good health.

The chain is built from TRBV7-9 and TRBJ2-3, with 7 bases identical to TRBD1. Per the germline V gene, CDR1 is SEHNR and CDR2 is FQNEAQ (reference sequence). This CDR3 has 15 amino acids. V lost 5 bases, J lost 0 bases, and 5 bases stayed unmatched. DNA for the CDR3: TGTGCCAGCAGCCCAGGGACAGTTAGCACAGATACGCAGTATTTT. Encoded protein: CASSPGTVSTDTQYF.

The chain links TRBV29-1 to TRBJ2-1; D unclear. With 7 bases removed from V and 0 bases from J, the gap between germline ends came to 16 bases. Per the germline V gene, CDR1 is SQVTM and CDR2 is ANQGSEA. This CDR3 is built from 15 residues. The CDR3 DNA reads as TGCAGCGCCGGAAGCTACCTAAGCTCCTACAATGAGCAGTTCTTC. Its translation is CSAGSYLSSYNEQFF.

The chain uses TRBV7-6 and TRBJ1-1; TRBD1 aligns across 7 bases. This CDR3 contains 16 residues. CDR1 is SGHVS and CDR2 is FNYEAQ in the germline V gene. Trimming cost V 7 bases and J 2 bases; bases outside gene matches: 13. The CDR3 sequence is CASTPVPAGGNTEAFF. The CDR3 DNA sequence: TGTGCCAGCACCCCGGTGCCGGCAGGGGGAAACACTGAAGCTTTCTTT.

This clone was seen more than once but under ten times. The chain recombines TRBV20-1 with TRBJ1-4; D gene unclear. Looked up from germline, CDR1 is DFQATT and CDR2 is SNEGSKA (reference sequence). Trimming removed 3 bases at V and 8 bases at J, with 4 bases between. The CDR3 is made up of 10 amino acids. The CDR3 sequence: CSARFEKLFF. In DNA, the CDR3 is TGCAGTGCTAGGTTCGAAAAACTGTTTTTT.

This clone has only a few counts. The rearrangement joins TRBV18 to TRBJ1-5; 8 bases match TRBD1. The V and J ends lost 0 bases and 0 bases, in that order; junction bases with no gene match: 7. This CDR3 spans 18 amino acids. CDR1 is KGHSH and CDR2 is LQKENI in the germline V gene. The CDR3 here is CASSPPSTGGDSNQPQHF. The CDR3 bases are TGTGCCAGCTCACCACCGTCTACAGGGGGTGATAGCAATCAGCCCCAGCATTTT.

The V gene is TRBV15, the J gene TRBJ2-7, with a possible D match to TRBD2 (5 bases). The CDR3 loop spans 13 amino acids. Germline values: CDR1 LNHNV, CDR2 YYDKDF (reference sequence). V lost 4 bases and J lost 2, with 9 bases in between. The CDR3 here is CATSNGLAYEQYF. CDR3 bases: TGTGCCACCAGCAACGGACTTGCCTACGAGCAGTACTTC.

About this clone: Other nucleotide sequences in the sample specify the same CDR3. V and J are TRBV5-1 and TRBJ2-2; D not certain. V lost 0 bases, J lost 0 bases, and 6 bases lay in between. The CDR3 has 15 residues. Germline V lookup: CDR1 SGHRS, CDR2 YFSETQ. CDR3 nucleotide sequence: TGCGCCAGCAGCTTGGATACTACGAACACCGGGGAGCTGTTTTTT. This sequence encodes CASSLDTTNTGELFF.

A word on this clone: The same CDR3 arises from other DNA sequences in this sample as well. This chain joins TRBV30 and TRBJ2-7; D is ambiguous. The CDR3 has 12 amino acids. Germline lookup yields CDR1 GTSNPN and CDR2 SVGIG (reference sequence). V was trimmed by 0 bases and J by 4 bases, leaving 7 bases between them. In DNA form, the CDR3 reads TGTGCCTGGAGTGTACGTAGGTACGAGCAGTACTTC. The encoded protein is CAWSVRRYEQYF.

V gene TRBV7-6 combines with J gene TRBJ2-3; no firm D call. Trimming pared 5 bases from V and 4 bases from J, leaving 16 bases between. This CDR3 spans 15 amino acids. Germline loops: CDR1 SGHVS, CDR2 FNYEAQ. CDR3 coding DNA: TGTGCCAGCAGCCTGCCAGGAAGACGGGCAGATACGCAGTATTTT. It translates to CASSLPGRRADTQYF.